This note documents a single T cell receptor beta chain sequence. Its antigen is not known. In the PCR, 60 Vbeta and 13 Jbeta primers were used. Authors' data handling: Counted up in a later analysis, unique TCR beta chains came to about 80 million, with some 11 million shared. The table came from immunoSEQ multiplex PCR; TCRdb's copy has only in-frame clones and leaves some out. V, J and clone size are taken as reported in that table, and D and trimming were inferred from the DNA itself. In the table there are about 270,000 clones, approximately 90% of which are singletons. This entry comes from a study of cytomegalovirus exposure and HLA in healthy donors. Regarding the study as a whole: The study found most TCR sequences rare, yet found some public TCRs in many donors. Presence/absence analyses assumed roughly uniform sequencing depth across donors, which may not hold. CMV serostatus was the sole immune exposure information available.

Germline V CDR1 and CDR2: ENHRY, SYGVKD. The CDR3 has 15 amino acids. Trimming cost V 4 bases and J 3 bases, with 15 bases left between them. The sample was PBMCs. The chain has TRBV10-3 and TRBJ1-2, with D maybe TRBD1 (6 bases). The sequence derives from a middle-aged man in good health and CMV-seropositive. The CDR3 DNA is TGTGCCATCAGTGCCCTACAGGGCTCTGACTATGGCTACACCTTC. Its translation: CAISALQGSDYGYTF.